This record concerns one TCR beta chain sequence. The sample belongs to a study of blood T cell repertoires in COVID-19. V lost 5 bases, J lost 2 bases, and 16 bases lay in between. This CDR3 region has 16 residues. Germline values: CDR1 MNHNY, CDR2 SVGAGI (reference sequence). Produced via immunoSEQ multiplex PCR; TCRdb's table is partial and in-frame only. The data show hundreds of thousands of clones, with approximately 88% seen just once and around 30% held by the top ten. The sample consisted of peripheral blood. The chain combines TRBV6-6 with TRBJ1-5; TRBD1 might be the D (5 bases). This TCR was sampled from a man aged 40-55 years with acute or convalescent COVID-19. CDR3 amino acids: CASSLDRSGGNQPQHF. CDR3 in DNA: TGTGCCAGCAGTCTTGACCGCTCGGGGGGCAATCAGCCCCAGCATTTT.